These 2 T cell receptor beta chains came from one sample sequenced in a study of blood T cell repertoires in COVID-19 (dated by TCRdb to 2018 to 2020). Library generation was performed with the immunoSEQ multiplex PCR assay. In its TCRdb copy, this immuneACCESS table keeps in-frame sequences only and misses some clones. Where compared with another copy, unresolved V genes explain less than half of these, and the others have no known cause. The sample table records just over 50,000 clones; roughly 84% of these occur just once. Of the sample, around 15% is held by the ten largest clones. Sequencing input: peripheral blood. These receptors all stem from a human donor with active COVID-19. The donor label of this sample is uncertain.

CDR3 bases: TGTGCCAGCAGTAGGACCTGGACAGGGTCCTATGGCTACACCTTC. Amino acids: CASSRTWTGSYGYTF. The chain uses TRBV9 and TRBJ1-2; TRBD1 agrees at 8 bases. The CDR3 length is 15 residues. In germline, CDR1 is SGDLS, CDR2 YYNGEE. V dropped 5 bases and J dropped 4; count of bases not matched to a gene: 10.

The chain uses TRBV27 and TRBJ2-7; the D is unclear. Trimming removed 5 bases from V and 2 bases from J, with 16 bases in between. This CDR3 has 15 residues. Germline CDR1 MNHEY, CDR2 SMNVEV (reference sequence). The CDR3 protein is CASSLRSRATYEQYF. The CDR3 nucleotides read TGTGCCAGCAGTCTCCGGTCTAGAGCTACCTACGAGCAGTACTTC.